This is a list of T cell receptor beta chains from one sample in a study of cytomegalovirus exposure and HLA in healthy donors. TCRdb's table, derived via immunoSEQ multiplex PCR, lists solely in-frame clones and lacks some. The sample has roughly 200,000 clones, 80% to 90% seen once. Material for sequencing was PBMCs. These receptors all stem from a woman aged 25 to 39 in good health and CMV-seronegative. Both conserved end residues are part of each CDR3. Fields, in order: J gene, CDR3 length, clone size, V gene, D gene, CDR3 protein, CDR3 DNA. A D gene is named only where the DNA matches it firmly. The size entry is marked missing in some rows and otherwise reads once, few, many or a size class.

J: TRBJ2-3; length: 10; size: few; V: TRBV29-1; D: NA; CDR3: CSVILDTQYF; DNA: TGCAGCGTTATATTAGATACGCAGTATTTT
J: TRBJ1-4; length: 15; size: NA; V: TRBV6-1; D: NA; CDR3: CASSEIGGYNEKLFF; DNA: TGTGCCAGCAGTGAAATCGGGGGATATAATGAAAAACTGTTTTTT
J: TRBJ2-3; length: 14; size: NA; V: TRBV10-1; D: TRBD2; CDR3: CASSLAGGLDTQYF; DNA: TGCGCCAGCAGCCTAGCGGGAGGGCTGGATACGCAGTATTTT
J: TRBJ2-1; length: 16; size: NA; V: TRBV5-4; D: TRBD2; CDR3: CASSLVTGLVSNEQFF; DNA: TGTGCCAGCAGCTTGGTAACGGGACTAGTGTCCAATGAGCAGTTCTTC
J: TRBJ1-5; length: 13; size: NA; V: TRBV19; D: NA; CDR3: CASSMASNQPQHF; DNA: TGTGCCAGTAGTATGGCCAGCAATCAGCCCCAGCATTTT
J: TRBJ2-7; length: 14; size: NA; V: TRBV14; D: NA; CDR3: CASSQDLLGGEQYF; DNA: TGTGCCAGCAGCCAAGATCTTTTAGGCGGCGAGCAGTACTTC
J: TRBJ2-5; length: 17; size: NA; V: TRBV9; D: NA; CDR3: CASSVAPNRRGQETQYF; DNA: TGTGCCAGCAGCGTAGCTCCGAACAGGCGGGGTCAGGAGACCCAGTACTTC
J: TRBJ1-2; length: 14; size: NA; V: TRBV5-4; D: TRBD1; CDR3: CASSLGTGGNGYTF; DNA: TGTGCCAGCAGCTTAGGGACAGGGGGTAATGGCTACACCTTC
J: TRBJ1-2; length: 13; size: NA; V: TRBV5-6; D: NA; CDR3: CASTSLSFYGYTF; DNA: TGTGCCAGCACCAGTTTATCCTTCTATGGCTACACCTTC
J: TRBJ2-1; length: 13; size: NA; V: TRBV10-3; D: TRBD2; CDR3: CAIRAGENNEQFF; DNA: TGTGCCATCAGAGCGGGAGAGAACAATGAGCAGTTCTTC
J: TRBJ1-4; length: 17; size: NA; V: TRBV7-3; D: TRBD1; CDR3: CASIFYRGENPNEKLFF; DNA: TGTGCCAGCATTTTTTACAGGGGAGAAAACCCTAATGAAAAACTGTTTTTT
J: TRBJ2-5; length: 15; size: NA; V: TRBV27; D: TRBD1; CDR3: CASSDGQGISETQYF; DNA: TGTGCCAGCAGTGACGGACAGGGGATTTCGGAGACCCAGTACTTC
J: TRBJ2-3; length: 15; size: few; V: TRBV5-1; D: TRBD1; CDR3: CASSWRDRAPDTQYF; DNA: TGCGCCAGCAGCTGGAGGGACAGGGCCCCCGATACGCAGTATTTT
J: TRBJ2-1; length: 18; size: NA; V: TRBV4-1; D: TRBD2; CDR3: CASSQDWVASGRVNEQFF; DNA: TGCGCCAGCAGCCAAGATTGGGTGGCTAGCGGGAGGGTTAATGAGCAGTTCTTC
J: TRBJ1-1; length: 13; size: NA; V: TRBV7-6; D: NA; CDR3: CASSVGQNTEAFF; DNA: TGTGCCAGCAGCGTGGGACAGAACACTGAAGCTTTCTTT
J: TRBJ2-6; length: 16; size: NA; V: TRBV5-8; D: NA; CDR3: CASSFFQGAGANVLTF; DNA: TGTGCCAGCAGCTTTTTTCAAGGGGCTGGGGCCAACGTCCTGACTTTC
J: TRBJ2-7; length: 12; size: NA; V: TRBV5-1; D: NA; CDR3: CASSLVGSEQYF; DNA: TGCGCCAGCAGCTTGGTAGGGAGCGAGCAGTACTTC
J: TRBJ2-6; length: 15; size: NA; V: TRBV2; D: NA; CDR3: CASSDNFSGANVLTF; DNA: TGTGCCAGCAGTGATAATTTTTCGGGGGCCAACGTCCTGACTTTC
J: TRBJ2-1; length: 15; size: NA; V: TRBV19; D: NA; CDR3: CASSIWGLKAAEQFF; DNA: TGTGCCAGTAGTATTTGGGGGCTTAAAGCAGCCGAGCAGTTCTTC
J: TRBJ2-2; length: 16; size: NA; V: TRBV7-3; D: TRBD2; CDR3: CASSGPGLANTGELFF; DNA: TGTGCCAGCAGTGGCCCCGGACTAGCGAACACCGGGGAGCTGTTTTTT
J: TRBJ1-4; length: 16; size: NA; V: TRBV21-1; D: NA; CDR3: CASSKDGYRTNEKLFF; DNA: TGTGCCAGCAGCAAAGACGGTTACAGAACTAATGAAAAACTGTTTTTT
J: TRBJ2-3; length: 16; size: NA; V: TRBV13; D: TRBD2; CDR3: CASSSLAGVGTDTQYF; DNA: TGTGCCAGCAGCTCATTAGCGGGAGTCGGCACAGATACGCAGTATTTT
J: TRBJ2-1; length: 12; size: few; V: TRBV5-4; D: NA; CDR3: CASSLGQGAQFF; DNA: TGTGCCAGCAGCTTGGGTCAGGGTGCGCAGTTCTTC
J: TRBJ2-7; length: 15; size: once; V: TRBV5-1; D: TRBD2; CDR3: CASSFPGTKTYEQYF; DNA: TGCGCCAGCAGCTTCCCCGGGACTAAGACCTACGAGCAGTACTTC
J: TRBJ2-7; length: 14; size: NA; V: TRBV28; D: TRBD2; CDR3: CASSMTSGEEEQYF; DNA: TGTGCCAGCAGTATGACTAGCGGAGAGGAGGAGCAGTACTTC
J: TRBJ2-1; length: 15; size: once; V: TRBV11-2; D: NA; CDR3: CASSLVTGVGSEQFF; DNA: TGTGCCAGCAGCTTAGTCACGGGGGTAGGGAGTGAGCAGTTCTTC
J: TRBJ2-7; length: 11; size: NA; V: TRBV7-8; D: NA; CDR3: CASSHSYEQYF; DNA: TGTGCCAGCAGCCACTCCTACGAGCAGTACTTC
J: TRBJ2-7; length: 13; size: NA; V: TRBV14; D: TRBD1; CDR3: CASRKQGTLEQYF; DNA: TGTGCCAGCAGGAAACAGGGGACCTTGGAGCAGTACTTC
J: TRBJ1-5; length: 16; size: NA; V: TRBV4-1; D: NA; CDR3: CASSQAPGTLHQPQHF; DNA: TGCGCCAGCAGCCAAGCTCCCGGGACACTTCATCAGCCCCAGCATTTT
J: TRBJ2-7; length: 13; size: NA; V: TRBV10-3; D: NA; CDR3: CAHGSGTTYEQYF; DNA: TGTGCTCACGGTTCGGGAACTACCTACGAGCAGTACTTC
J: TRBJ2-7; length: 14; size: NA; V: TRBV28; D: NA; CDR3: CASTYVGDSREQYF; DNA: TGTGCCAGCACCTACGTGGGGGACTCGCGCGAGCAGTACTTC
J: TRBJ2-3; length: 16; size: NA; V: TRBV13; D: NA; CDR3: CASSLGPLGGTDTQYF; DNA: TGTGCCAGCAGCTTAGGCCCCCTAGGAGGGACAGATACGCAGTATTTT
J: TRBJ2-2; length: 15; size: once; V: TRBV27; D: NA; CDR3: CASSLRRGGTGELFF; DNA: TGTGCCAGCAGTTTACGTAGGGGGGGGACCGGGGAGCTGTTTTTT
J: TRBJ2-3; length: 10; size: NA; V: TRBV20-1; D: NA; CDR3: CSPVLDTQYF; DNA: TGCAGTCCCGTGTTAGATACGCAGTATTTT
J: TRBJ2-3; length: 18; size: NA; V: TRBV29-1; D: NA; CDR3: CSVDRPPPGHNCTDTQYF; DNA: TGCAGCGTTGACCGTCCTCCTCCGGGACACAATTGCACAGATACGCAGTATTTT
J: TRBJ2-1; length: 17; size: NA; V: TRBV5-1; D: NA; CDR3: CASSFLEAGSSYNEQFF; DNA: TGCGCCAGCAGCTTTCTGGAGGCGGGAAGCTCCTACAATGAGCAGTTCTTC
J: TRBJ2-1; length: 16; size: NA; V: TRBV6-5; D: TRBD2; CDR3: CASSFLLAGGPGEQFF; DNA: TGTGCCAGCAGTTTCCTACTAGCGGGAGGGCCAGGTGAGCAGTTCTTC
J: TRBJ2-3; length: 20; size: once; V: TRBV7-8; D: TRBD1; CDR3: CASSLARPNTRTGLLDTQYF; DNA: TGTGCCAGCAGCTTAGCGAGACCAAATACCAGGACAGGGTTGTTAGATACGCAGTATTTT
J: TRBJ2-5; length: 17; size: NA; V: TRBV4-2; D: TRBD2; CDR3: CASSHFGPGLERETQYF; DNA: TGTGCCAGCAGCCACTTCGGACCGGGACTAGAGAGGGAGACCCAGTACTTC
J: TRBJ2-7; length: 14; size: once; V: TRBV7-3; D: TRBD1; CDR3: CASSQLDRGYEQYF; DNA: TGTGCCAGCAGCCAGTTGGACAGGGGCTACGAGCAGTACTTC
J: TRBJ2-3; length: 15; size: NA; V: TRBV11-2; D: NA; CDR3: CASSTYRARTDTQYF; DNA: TGTGCCAGCAGCACCTACAGGGCTAGGACAGATACGCAGTATTTT
J: TRBJ2-3; length: 16; size: NA; V: TRBV30; D: TRBD1; CDR3: CAWSARQGGGTDTQYF; DNA: TGTGCCTGGAGTGCCCGACAGGGGGGCGGCACAGATACGCAGTATTTT
J: TRBJ2-7; length: 15; size: once; V: TRBV11-2; D: NA; CDR3: CASSSRTGSEAEQYF; DNA: TGTGCCAGCAGCTCTAGGACGGGCTCGGAGGCCGAGCAGTACTTC
J: TRBJ2-1; length: 15; size: NA; V: TRBV19; D: TRBD2; CDR3: CASSTSGASYNEQFF; DNA: TGTGCCAGTAGTACTAGCGGGGCCTCCTACAATGAGCAGTTCTTC
J: TRBJ2-5; length: 15; size: NA; V: TRBV11-2; D: TRBD1; CDR3: CASRRRTGGKETQYF; DNA: TGTGCCAGCAGACGAAGAACAGGGGGCAAAGAGACCCAGTACTTC
J: TRBJ2-1; length: 14; size: NA; V: TRBV5-1; D: NA; CDR3: CASSLGLSHNEQFF; DNA: TGCGCCAGCAGCTTGGGACTAAGCCACAATGAGCAGTTCTTC
J: TRBJ1-1; length: 15; size: NA; V: TRBV5-1; D: TRBD1; CDR3: CASSLVGDRGLEAFF; DNA: TGCGCCAGCAGCTTGGTGGGGGACAGGGGGCTTGAAGCTTTCTTT
J: TRBJ1-1; length: 12; size: NA; V: TRBV19; D: NA; CDR3: CASSAGRTEAFF; DNA: TGTGCCAGTAGTGCAGGGCGGACTGAAGCTTTCTTT
J: TRBJ2-7; length: 15; size: NA; V: TRBV5-6; D: NA; CDR3: CASSSPSGTPYEQYF; DNA: TGTGCCAGCAGCTCGCCCTCCGGGACACCCTACGAGCAGTACTTC
J: TRBJ2-1; length: 12; size: NA; V: TRBV6-1; D: NA; CDR3: CASSFDRSSWFF; DNA: TGTGCCAGCAGTTTCGACAGGTCCAGCTGGTTCTTC
J: TRBJ1-4; length: 13; size: NA; V: TRBV15; D: NA; CDR3: CATSRDHNEKLFF; DNA: TGTGCCACCAGCAGAGACCATAATGAAAAACTGTTTTTT
J: TRBJ2-2; length: 14; size: NA; V: TRBV29-1; D: TRBD1; CDR3: CSVGQVANTGELFF; DNA: TGCAGCGTGGGACAGGTCGCGAACACCGGGGAGCTGTTTTTT
J: TRBJ2-7; length: 14; size: few; V: TRBV7-9; D: TRBD1; CDR3: CASSPTTGGYEQYF; DNA: TGTGCCAGCAGCCCGACGACAGGGGGATACGAGCAGTACTTC
J: TRBJ2-7; length: 12; size: NA; V: TRBV27; D: NA; CDR3: CASSQGGYEQYF; DNA: TGTGCCAGCAGCCAAGGGGGATACGAGCAGTACTTC